This note documents a single T cell receptor beta chain sequence. What it binds is not known. V shed 0 bases and J 8 bases; nucleotides not matched to a gene: 11. Per germline, CDR1 SGHAT and CDR2 FQNNGV. The CDR3 consists of 16 residues. Constant-region priming of approximately 500 ng total RNA yielded TCR beta cDNA. Libraries of TCR beta came from three nested multiplex PCR rounds with slightly modified ARM-PCR. Researchers ran the first two PCR rounds for roughly 11 cycles each with TRBV1-TRBV30 forward primers and a C-beta reverse primer. Using its own MiXCR run on the multiplex PCR reads, TCRdb lists one record per CDR3 protein. The sample consists of roughly 120,000 distinct CDR3 sequences, around 64% of them appearing once. This entry comes from a study of tumor-infiltrating lymphocytes in primary liver carcinoma. Study as a whole: Aged between 30 and 69 years, the patients were men and women. Productive TCRbeta reads per sample were roughly 3.5 to 7.5 million, not differing by tissue.

Co-extraction yielded RNA and DNA from about 20-30 mg of unsorted bulk tissue. Patients were treatment-naive with chronic HBV infection. Overall study findings and caveats: About 8-25% of top clones, no more, were shared by all five regions.

The chain carries TRBV11-2 and TRBJ2-5, with 8 bases that match TRBD2. The source material was liver tumor tissue from sampling region 3. The subset denotes: tumor region T3, left-lateral pole. This receptor was obtained from a woman aged 55-70 years with primary liver carcinoma and hepatitis B virus infection. CDR3 nucleotide sequence: TGTGCCAGCAGCTTAGATCGAGCGGGGGCCCGAGACACCCAGTACTTC. Translation: CASSLDRAGARDTQYF.